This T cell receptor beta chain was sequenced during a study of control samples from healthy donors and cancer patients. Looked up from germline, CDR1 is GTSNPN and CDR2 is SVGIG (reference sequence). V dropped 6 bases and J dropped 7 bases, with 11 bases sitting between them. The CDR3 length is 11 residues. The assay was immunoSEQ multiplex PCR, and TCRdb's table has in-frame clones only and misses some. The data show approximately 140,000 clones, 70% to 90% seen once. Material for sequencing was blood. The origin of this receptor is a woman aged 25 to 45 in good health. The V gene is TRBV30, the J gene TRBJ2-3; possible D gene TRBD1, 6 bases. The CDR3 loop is CACMQGYTQYF. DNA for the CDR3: TGTGCCTGCATGCAGGGGTATACGCAGTATTTT.